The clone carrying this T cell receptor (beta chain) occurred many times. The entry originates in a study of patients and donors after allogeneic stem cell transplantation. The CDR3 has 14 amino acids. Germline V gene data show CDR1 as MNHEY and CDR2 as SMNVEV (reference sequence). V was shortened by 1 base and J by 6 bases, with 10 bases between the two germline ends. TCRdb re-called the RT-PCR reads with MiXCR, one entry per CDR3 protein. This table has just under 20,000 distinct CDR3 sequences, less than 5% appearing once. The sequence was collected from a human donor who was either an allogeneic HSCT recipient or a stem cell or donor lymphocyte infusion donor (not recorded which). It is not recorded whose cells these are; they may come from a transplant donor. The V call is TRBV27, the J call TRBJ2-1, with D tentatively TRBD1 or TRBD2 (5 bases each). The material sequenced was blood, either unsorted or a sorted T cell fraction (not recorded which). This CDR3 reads CASSLWDRFNEQFF. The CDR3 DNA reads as TGTGCCAGCAGTTTATGGGACCGATTCAATGAGCAGTTCTTC.